This T cell receptor (beta chain) derives from a study of beta chain features in type 1 diabetes. General observations from the study: Moderate yet significant TCRB CDR3 shortening was seen in Type 1 diabetes patients in all four CD4+ subsets. The study found fewer insertions and more deletions at VDJ junctions in type 1 diabetes patients.

Expressed TCRB transcripts were sequenced because the isolated RNA had all been reverse transcribed beforehand. For naive, central memory and regulatory T cell samples, reads averaged approximately 3.6 million. The assay was immunoSEQ multiplex PCR, and TCRdb's table has in-frame clones only and misses some. Found here are over 90,000 clones, around 30% of them singletons; the top ten hold roughly 0.58%. CDR3 length equals 15 residues. Germline loops: CDR1 SEHNR, CDR2 FQNEAQ (reference sequence). Trimming at V came to 6 bases and at J to 1 base, leaving 7 bases not matched to a gene. Stem cell-like memory, regulatory, central memory and naive CD4+ cells were sorted via CD45RO/CCR7/CD25/CD127/CD95/CD27. A note on this clone: Its antigen is currently unknown.

Sequencing was carried out using central memory CD4+ T cells from blood. The rearrangement uses TRBV7-9 and TRBJ2-5; 8 bases align to TRBD1. This sequence was found in a woman aged 18 to 35 with type 1 diabetes. The CDR3 here is CASSGGQGSQETQYF. Written as DNA, the CDR3 is TGTGCCAGCAGTGGTGGACAGGGCTCCCAAGAGACCCAGTACTTC.